The rows below give T cell receptor beta chains drawn from one sample of a study of OX40 agonist ivuxolimab in advanced cancers. Sequencing used immunoSEQ multiplex PCR; TCRdb keeps in-frame clones, though not all of them. In the table there are over 80,000 clones, roughly nine tenths of which are singletons. The sequencing used CD4+ or CD8+ T cells sorted from blood, collected in a trial of the OX40 agonist ivuxolimab. Receptor source: an adult with an advanced solid tumor such as melanoma, head and neck, liver or kidney cancer. CDR3s include the opening cysteine and the closing phenylalanine or tryptophan. A D gene is named only where the DNA matches it firmly. A clone size is listed for some rows: how often the clone was seen (once, few, many), or a class if it is expanded.

>few|TRBV2|NA|TRBJ2-3
CASSARSGGTDTQYF
TGTGCCAGCAGCGCTAGATCGGGGGGCACAGATACGCAGTATTTT
>NA|TRBV5-1|TRBD1|TRBJ1-2
CASSLEGAGYGYTF
TGCGCCAGCAGCTTGGAGGGGGCCGGCTATGGCTACACCTTC
>NA|TRBV18|NA|TRBJ1-1
CASSPRAQGPVAEAFF
TGTGCCAGCTCACCAAGAGCCCAGGGGCCCGTGGCTGAAGCTTTCTTT
>NA|TRBV6-1|NA|TRBJ2-3
CATSSAGGGTDTQYF
TGTGCCACTTCCTCGGCGGGCGGGGGCACAGATACGCAGTATTTT
>NA|TRBV18|NA|TRBJ2-6
CASSPSGNGANVLTF
TGTGCCAGCTCACCATCAGGGAACGGGGCCAACGTCCTGACTTTC
>NA|TRBV5-1|TRBD1|TRBJ2-6
CASSPGQVSGANVLTF
TGCGCCAGCAGCCCCGGACAGGTCTCTGGGGCCAACGTCCTGACTTTC
>NA|TRBV6-6|NA|TRBJ1-2
CASSYGGLSGYTF
TGTGCCAGCAGCTACGGGGGGCTGAGTGGCTACACCTTC
>NA|TRBV11-2|TRBD2|TRBJ2-7
CASSLTAGAEQYF
TGTGCCAGCAGCTTAACGGCGGGAGCCGAGCAGTACTTC
>NA|TRBV5-4|TRBD2|TRBJ2-7
CASSLGLAIYEQYF
TGTGCCAGCAGCTTGGGACTAGCGATCTACGAGCAGTACTTC
>NA|TRBV9|NA|TRBJ1-1
CASSALQGNTEAFF
TGTGCCAGCAGCGCACTACAGGGGAACACTGAAGCTTTCTTT
>NA|TRBV18|NA|TRBJ1-2
CASSPGAGNYGYTF
TGTGCCAGCTCACCAGGGGCAGGGAACTATGGCTACACCTTC
>NA|TRBV18|NA|TRBJ2-3
CASSPPGGSDTQYF
TGTGCCAGCTCACCACCGGGCGGGTCAGATACGCAGTATTTT
>few|TRBV14|TRBD2|TRBJ2-5
CASSRRLAGDLETQYF
TGTGCCAGCAGCCGTCGACTAGCGGGAGATCTAGAGACCCAGTACTTC
>NA|TRBV29-1|TRBD1|TRBJ2-5
CSSRQGETQYF
TGCAGCTCAAGACAGGGCGAGACCCAGTACTTC
>NA|TRBV30|NA|TRBJ2-2
CAWKAGTHTGELFF
TGTGCCTGGAAGGCCGGGACACACACCGGGGAGCTGTTTTTT
>NA|TRBV7-2|TRBD2|TRBJ2-7
CASSFTFSGSEQYF
TGTGCCAGCAGCTTCACATTTAGCGGGAGCGAGCAGTACTTC
>NA|TRBV4-1|NA|TRBJ1-5
CASSPVLSNQPQHF
TGCGCCAGCAGCCCTGTACTGAGCAATCAGCCCCAGCATTTT
>few|TRBV29-1|NA|TRBJ1-1
CSAGQTNTEAFF
TGCAGCGCCGGACAGACGAACACTGAAGCTTTCTTT
>once|TRBV9|NA|TRBJ1-2
CASSVGQAYGYTF
TGTGCCAGCAGCGTAGGACAGGCCTATGGCTACACCTTC
>NA|TRBV5-5|NA|TRBJ1-5
CASSLNPGAHQPQHF
TGTGCCAGCAGCTTGAACCCTGGGGCCCATCAGCCCCAGCATTTT